The clone carrying this TCR beta chain was picked up many times. Its antigen remains unidentified. The data stem from a study of T cells after yellow fever vaccination. Study at large: The authors prepared low-cell-number fractions using SMART-Seq v4 Ultra Low Input. Regarding the study as a whole: Post-booster repertoires again held most primary-vaccination clones (96% CD4, 80% to 90% CD8). Among all clonotypes, a small share was observed in both CD4 and CD8 compartments.

Template-switching 5'RACE yielded the TCR cDNA; a universal primer site and UMIs were added in the process. TCRdb passed the 5' RACE reads through MiXCR, listing each CDR3 protein once. The sample lists around 63,000 distinct CDR3 sequences, about 7% occurring once. The sequenced sample was CD8+ T cells sorted from PBMCs, obtained 15 days after the yellow fever booster vaccination. The sequence came from a man aged 25-40 years who received the YFV17D yellow fever vaccine.

Written as DNA, the CDR3 is TGTGCCAGCAGGCTCTTCCCGGGACAGGGACGAGAGACCCAGTACTTC. Translation: CASRLFPGQGRETQYF. The gene calls are TRBV2 and TRBJ2-5, with TRBD1 identical over 9 bases. The CDR3 has 16 residues. Germline CDR1 is SNHLY and CDR2 is FYNNEI. V lost 6 bases, J lost 4 bases, and 12 bases stayed unmatched.